This T cell receptor (beta chain) was recorded in a study of blood T cell repertoires in COVID-19. CDR1 MDHEN and CDR2 SYDVKM come from the germline V gene. The CDR3 has 14 residues. In its sample, this clone was seen once. One junction end does not reproduce the germline sequence, and a read error may be involved. Produced via immunoSEQ multiplex PCR; TCRdb's table is partial and in-frame only. The sample includes a few hundred thousand clones, around nine tenths of them seen just once. Clinical history as reported by participants underpinned cohort assignment. The rearrangement joins TRBV28 to TRBJ2-3; 12 positions agree with TRBD2. Sequenced sample: PBMCs or T cells enriched from blood (not recorded which). This receptor was obtained from a woman aged 55-70 years in a cohort exposed to, infected with or recovered from COVID-19 (not recorded which). The DNA for the CDR3 is TGTGCCAGCAGTTTCCCGACTAGCGGGGGAGGGAGGGATTTT. Translating it yields CASSFPTSGGGRDF.